These T cell receptor beta chains were read from a single sample in a study of PD-1 blockade in mismatch repair-deficient tumors. Generated by immunoSEQ multiplex PCR, the TCRdb table keeps only in-frame clones and is missing some. This sample yields about 79,000 clones, of which roughly 80% are seen a single time; over 4.5% belongs to the top ten. Material: peripheral blood, obtained 44 weeks after starting pembrolizumab. These receptor sequences come from an adult with mismatch repair-deficient cancer. The conserved cysteine and the conserved F or W are not part of the CDR3 here.

v_call cdr3_aa
TRBV5-6 ASSLELAGFPHEQY
TRBV27 ASSLVGGDTEAF
TRBV4-2 ASSPGGVSNQPQH
TRBV5-4 ASSGGTALKETQY
TRBV11-3 ASSGSGPDTQY
TRBV5-1 ASSRFRDDEQY
TRBV19 ASSPPLVHYNEQF
TRBV18 ASSLGQGAYGYT
TRBV19 ASNQPDSSGNTIY
TRBV6-5 ASSFSGQVSGNTIY
TRBV9 ASSVWGGEQY
TRBV28 ASSLGQRGEKLF
TRBV15 ATSRGGEVDEQY
TRBV18 ASSPGLAGDTQY
TRBV28 ASSSPSGQEGYGYT
TRBV4-1 ASSQLGLAGDEQF
TRBV18 ASSPTQIRDGYT
TRBV19 ASSLRWGLAGQETQY
TRBV7-8 ASSLGSTDTQY
TRBV5-1 ASNAETQY
TRBV5-6 ASSLDLAYEQY
TRBV18 ASSPRPSSYEQY
TRBV11-2 ASSFLSEQY
TRBV7-2 ASSRTGGNEQF
TRBV5-4 ASSLDRNSPYEQY
TRBV5-4 ASSPNRETTGELF
TRBV7-2 ASSLAGERAGARNEQF
TRBV7-3 ASSPPGTSGSYNEQF
TRBV7-9 ASSLGTGDYGYT
TRBV9 ASSVGQFANTGELF
TRBV6-5 ASSFSIQGYEQY
TRBV7-8 ASSLRDILETQY
TRBV7-9 ASSIPGGSTNEQY
TRBV7-9 ASRRDSLNTEAF
TRBV11-2 ASSLMRGSEAF
TRBV6-6 ASSPGAIYGYT